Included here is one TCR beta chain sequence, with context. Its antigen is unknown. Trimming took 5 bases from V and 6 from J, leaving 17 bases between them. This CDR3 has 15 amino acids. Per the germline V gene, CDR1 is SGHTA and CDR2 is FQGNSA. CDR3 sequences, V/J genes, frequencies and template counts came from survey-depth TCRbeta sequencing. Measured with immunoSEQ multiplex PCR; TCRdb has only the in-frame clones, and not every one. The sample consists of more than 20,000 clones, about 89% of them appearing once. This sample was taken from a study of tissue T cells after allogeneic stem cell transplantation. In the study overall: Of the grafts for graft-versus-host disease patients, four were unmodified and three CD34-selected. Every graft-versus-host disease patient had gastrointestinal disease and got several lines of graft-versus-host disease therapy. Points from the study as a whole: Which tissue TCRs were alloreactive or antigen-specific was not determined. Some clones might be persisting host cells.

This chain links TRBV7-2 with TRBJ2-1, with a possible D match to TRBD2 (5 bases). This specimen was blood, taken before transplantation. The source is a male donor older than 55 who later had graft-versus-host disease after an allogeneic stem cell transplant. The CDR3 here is CASSPKARGSNEQFF. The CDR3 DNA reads TGTGCCAGCAGCCCAAAGGCTCGGGGTAGCAATGAGCAGTTCTTC.